One and the same sample provided the 15 T cell receptor beta chains below, sequenced in a study of cytomegalovirus exposure and HLA in healthy donors (dated by TCRdb to the late 2010s). Libraries were prepared through the immunoSEQ multiplex PCR assay. For the multiplex PCR, a mixture combining 60 forward primers for TCR Vbeta segments and 13 reverse primers for TCR Jbeta segments was used. TCRdb's version of the immuneACCESS table is confined to in-frame rearrangements and falls short of the full clone set. An unresolved V gene accounts for under half of the shortfall where checked; the remainder is of unknown origin. For this sample the table gives 130,000 to 150,000 clones, of which 60% to 85% were detected only once. The leading ten clones occupy about 3.8% of the sample. Sequenced: PBMCs. These receptors all stem from a man between 18 and 29 years old in good health and CMV-seronegative.

The chain carries TRBV5-4 and TRBJ2-7, with a tentative D call TRBD1 (5 bases). CDR3 size: 12 residues. The germline V and J ends were trimmed by 5 bases and 6 bases, with 12 bases remaining between them. The germline gives CDR1 SGHNT, CDR2 YYREEE (reference sequence). Written as DNA, the CDR3 is TGTGCCAGCAGACATTTCCAGGGCGAGCAGTACTTC. Translating it yields CASRHFQGEQYF.

The chain links TRBV9 to TRBJ2-5; 12 bases are a match to TRBD1. J lost 5 bases, V lost 3 bases, and 5 bases had no gene match. CDR1 and CDR2 (germline): SGDLS, YYNGEE. The CDR3 is made up of 15 amino acids. CDR3 sequence reads: CASSGGTGGFETQYF. CDR3 bases: TGTGCCAGCAGCGGGGGGACAGGGGGCTTTGAGACCCAGTACTTC.

This rearrangement joins TRBV19 to TRBJ2-1, with 11 bases that match TRBD2. Germline V gene data show CDR1 as LNHDA and CDR2 as SQIVND (reference sequence). Trimming took 7 bases from V and 2 from J; bases not matched to a gene: 7. There are 16 residues in the CDR3. CDR3 in DNA: TGTGCCAGTACGTGGACTAGCGGGCATACCTACAATGAGCAGTTCTTC. Amino acid sequence: CASTWTSGHTYNEQFF.

The J gene is TRBJ2-1, the V gene TRBV12-5; 7 bases align to TRBD1. Germline lookup yields CDR1 LGHNT and CDR2 FRNRAP. The CDR3 length is 18 residues. Trimming at V came to 4 bases and at J to 4 bases, leaving 16 bases not matched to a gene. The CDR3 coding sequence is TGTGCTAGTGGTTCCCGACTAATAGGGGGCGGATCATACAATGAGCAGTTCTTC. This gives the protein CASGSRLIGGGSYNEQFF.

This clone was picked up one time. The chain has TRBV5-1 and TRBJ2-1, with D possibly being TRBD1 (6 bases). Germline V gives CDR1 SGHRS, CDR2 YFSETQ. V dropped 1 base and J dropped 4 bases, with 12 bases sitting between them. The CDR3 loop spans 15 amino acids. CDR3 nucleotides: TGCGCCAGCAGCTTGCGGCAGGGGCAATACAATGAGCAGTTCTTC. The encoded protein is CASSLRQGQYNEQFF.

The CDR3 DNA reads as TGCGCCAGCAGCAGAGGGACAGGGGGCCCCTACAACCTCTACGAGCAGTACTTC. It translates to CASSRGTGGPYNLYEQYF. The chain is built from TRBV5-1 and TRBJ2-7; 12 bases are shared with TRBD1. Germline trimming cut 4 bases from V and 3 bases from J; bases unmatched to any gene: 14. Per germline, CDR1 SGHRS and CDR2 YFSETQ. CDR3 length: 18 residues.

The chain has TRBV6-1 and TRBJ1-1; TRBD1 aligns across 7 bases. Unmatched junction bases numbered 2, after V lost 7 bases and J lost 0 bases. Germline V gene sequence: CDR1 MNHNS, CDR2 SASEGT. There are 13 residues in the CDR3. The CDR3, as DNA: TGTGCCAGCAACCAGGGGGTGAACACTGAAGCTTTCTTT. Its translation is CASNQGVNTEAFF.

This clone was observed once. V and J are TRBV4-1 and TRBJ2-7, with a tentative D call TRBD1 (6 bases). The CDR3 sequence is 15 residues long. Germline CDR1 MGHRA, CDR2 YSYEKL. Trimming pared 2 bases from V and 3 bases from J, leaving 14 bases between. The CDR3 is CASSQLGTTDYEQYF. The DNA of the CDR3 is TGCGCCAGCAGCCAACTCGGGACAACCGACTACGAGCAGTACTTC.

The chain couples TRBV5-1 to TRBJ1-4; 7 bases map to TRBD1. The CDR3 spans 15 residues. V lost 4 bases, J lost 5 bases, and 8 bases stayed unmatched. The germline V gene has CDR1 SGHRS and CDR2 YFSETQ. The CDR3 DNA reads as TGCGCCAGCAGCGTGAGCACAGGGGTGAATGAAAAACTGTTTTTT. Translated, it gives CASSVSTGVNEKLFF.

The genes are TRBV19 and TRBJ1-1, with 8 bases fitting TRBD1. Germline V lookup: CDR1 LNHDA, CDR2 SQIVND (reference sequence). The CDR3 is 17 amino acids. The J segment lost 0 bases and the V segment lost 7 bases, leaving 13 bases of the junction unmatched. DNA of the CDR3: TGTGCCAGTATTTTTTCGAGACAGGGGACGATGAACACTGAAGCTTTCTTT. The encoded protein is CASIFSRQGTMNTEAFF.

V gene TRBV4-1 combines with J gene TRBJ1-5; TRBD1 is a possible D gene (5 bases). CDR3 size: 14 residues. V was shortened by 1 base and J by 4 bases, with 8 bases between the two germline ends. Germline V gene data show CDR1 as MGHRA and CDR2 as YSYEKL. CDR3 residues: CASSQVTENQPQHF. The DNA of the CDR3 is TGCGCCAGCAGCCAAGTGACAGAAAATCAGCCCCAGCATTTT.

The rearrangement joins TRBV19 to TRBJ2-3; D perhaps matches TRBD2 (6 bases). V was cut by 4 bases and J by 0 bases, with 14 bases left in between. The length of the CDR3 is 16 residues. Germline assignment: CDR1 LNHDA and CDR2 SQIVND (reference sequence). The CDR3 loop is CASSTPRDSSTDTQYF. CDR3 DNA: TGTGCCAGTAGTACCCCCCGGGACTCCAGCACAGATACGCAGTATTTT.

The chain links TRBV25-1 to TRBJ2-1; 9 nucleotides agree with TRBD2. Germline-derived CDR1 and CDR2 are MGHDK and SYGVNS. V gave up 4 bases and J gave up 0 bases; unmatched junction bases: 10. The CDR3 runs 18 residues. The CDR3 loop reads CASSGNPGLASSYNEQFF. As DNA, the CDR3 is TGTGCCAGCAGTGGTAACCCCGGACTAGCGAGCTCCTACAATGAGCAGTTCTTC.

This clone was picked up a small number of times. The chain joins TRBV6-6 to TRBJ1-1; D is ambiguous. The V gene lost 0 bases and the J gene lost 1 base, with 9 bases spanning the gap. CDR1 and CDR2 from the germline V gene are MNHNY and SVGAGI (reference sequence). The CDR3 covers 15 residues. CDR3 sequence: CASSYSVEGNTEAFF. In DNA form, the CDR3 reads TGTGCCAGCAGTTACTCGGTTGAGGGGAACACTGAAGCTTTCTTT.

V usage is TRBV19 and J usage is TRBJ1-4; 10 bases line up with TRBD1. The CDR3 sequence is 21 residues long. The germline V gene encodes CDR1 LNHDA and CDR2 SQIVND (reference sequence). V lost 3 bases to trimming and J lost 0 bases; unmatched junction nucleotides: 16. This CDR3 reads CASSIMFFGTGVQTTNEKLFF. In nucleotides, the CDR3 is TGTGCCAGTAGTATTATGTTTTTCGGGACAGGGGTTCAGACAACTAATGAAAAACTGTTTTTT. Using reference TRBV19 and TRBJ1-4 for the parts outside the CDR3, the full variable domain is DGGITQSPKYLFRKEGQNVTLSCEQNLNHDAMYWYRQDPGQGLRLIYYSQIVNDFQKGDIAEGYSVSREKKESFPLTVTSAQKNPTAFYLCASSIMFFGTGVQTTNEKLFFGSGTQLSVL.